This is a list of T cell receptor beta chains from one sample in a study of cytomegalovirus exposure and HLA in healthy donors. Sequenced by immunoSEQ multiplex PCR; TCRdb stores in-frame clones only, minus some. This table has roughly 130,000 clones, about four fifths appearing once. The sequencing sample was made of PBMCs. These receptor sequences come from a man aged 25 to 45 in good health and CMV-seronegative. The CDR3 runs from the conserved cysteine through the conserved F or W. The order of the fields is clone size, V gene, J gene, D gene, CDR3 DNA, CDR3 protein. The D gene is left open where the match is weak. The size entry is marked missing in some rows and otherwise reads once, few, many or a size class.

>NA|TRBV28|TRBJ1-5|TRBD1
TGTGCCAGCAGTCCCAACACAGGGGCCCTCAATCAGCCCCAGCATTTT
CASSPNTGALNQPQHF
>NA|TRBV4-1|TRBJ1-4|NA
TGCGCCAGCAGAAAAGTAGGGGGTAATGAAAAACTGTTTTTT
CASRKVGGNEKLFF
>NA|TRBV25-1|TRBJ1-2|NA
TGTGCCAGCAGTGAATCCGGGGGGGGCTATGGCTACACCTTC
CASSESGGGYGYTF
>NA|TRBV7-8|TRBJ1-4|NA
TGTGCCAGCAGCTCCGACAGGATATTGGAAGAAAAACTGTTTTTT
CASSSDRILEEKLFF
>NA|TRBV28|TRBJ1-1|TRBD1
TGTGCCAGCAGTCCGGGACAGGGGGGAACTGAAGCTTTCTTT
CASSPGQGGTEAFF
>once|TRBV7-9|TRBJ1-1|TRBD1
TGTGCCACCAAACCCGCCCAGGGGGCTAACACTGAAGCTTTCTTT
CATKPAQGANTEAFF
>once|TRBV2|TRBJ1-1|TRBD1
TGTGCCATATCCAGGACAGGAGACACTGAAGCTTTCTTT
CAISRTGDTEAFF
>NA|TRBV5-1|TRBJ2-7|TRBD2
TGCGCCAGCAGCTTGGCGGGGGGGCCTACCTACGAGCAGTACTTC
CASSLAGGPTYEQYF
>many|TRBV9|TRBJ1-1|NA
TGTGCCAGCAGCGCCCCACAGGGTAGGTTCCCTGAAGCTTTCTTT
CASSAPQGRFPEAFF
>NA|TRBV14|TRBJ2-1|TRBD2
TGTGCCAGCAGCCAAGATACCACTAGCGGGCGTAGGGATGAGCAGTTCTTC
CASSQDTTSGRRDEQFF
>NA|TRBV6-5|TRBJ1-6|NA
TGTGCCAGCAGTTACTCCGACAGGAATAATTCACCCCTCCACTTT
CASSYSDRNNSPLHF
>NA|TRBV25-1|TRBJ1-1|TRBD1
TGTGCCAGCAACTCGCCGGGACAGGGGAGTGACACTGAAGCTTTCTTT
CASNSPGQGSDTEAFF
>NA|TRBV6-5|TRBJ2-7|NA
TGTGCCAGCAGTAAGACAAGATACGAGCAGTACTTC
CASSKTRYEQYF
>NA|TRBV9|TRBJ2-3|NA
TGTGCCAGCAGCGTAGCTCTAGCTAGGACAGATACGCAGTATTTT
CASSVALARTDTQYF
>NA|TRBV5-5|TRBJ2-5|NA
TGTGCCAGCACCCTGAGAGGGGGAACTCTAGAGACCCAGTACTTC
CASTLRGGTLETQYF
>NA|TRBV27|TRBJ2-6|TRBD1
TGTGCCAGCGGGGGACAGGGGGCTGGGGCCAACGTCCTGACTTTC
CASGGQGAGANVLTF
>NA|TRBV27|TRBJ1-1|TRBD1
TGTGCCAGCAGTTCGCGACAGGGAGCTTTCTTT
CASSSRQGAFF
>NA|TRBV19|TRBJ1-1|NA
TGTGCCAGTAGTACCCCCGGGTCGAACACTGAAGCTTTCTTT
CASSTPGSNTEAFF
>NA|TRBV6-6|TRBJ1-1|TRBD1
TGTGCCAGCAGCCCACGGACAGGGTTCACTGAAGCTTTCTTT
CASSPRTGFTEAFF
>once|TRBV9|TRBJ2-7|TRBD1
TGTGCCAGCAGTCGGACAGGGATGTACGAGCAGTACTTC
CASSRTGMYEQYF
>NA|TRBV27|TRBJ2-7|TRBD2
TGTGCCAGCACTTCACCGGGACTAGGTACCTACGAGCAGTACTTC
CASTSPGLGTYEQYF
>NA|TRBV10-3|TRBJ2-7|TRBD2
TGTGCCATCAGAACATCGATCCCGGGGGGAGAGCAGTACTTC
CAIRTSIPGGEQYF
>NA|TRBV28|TRBJ2-7|NA
TGTGCCAGCAGACCCGGGACTCCCTACGAGCAGTACTTC
CASRPGTPYEQYF
>NA|TRBV2|TRBJ1-5|TRBD1
TGTGCCAGCAGTGAAGCGGGCAGGGGGCGAGTTCAGCCCCAGCATTTT
CASSEAGRGRVQPQHF
>NA|TRBV6-1|TRBJ2-7|NA
TGTGCCAGCAGTGAAGCAGGGGCGAGCTCCTACGAGCAGTACTTC
CASSEAGASSYEQYF
>few|TRBV4-3|TRBJ2-1|NA
TGCGCCAGCAGCCAAGAGTTCGGGATCAATGAGCAGTTCTTC
CASSQEFGINEQFF
>NA|TRBV7-2|TRBJ2-5|TRBD1
TGTGCCAGCAGCACCTATGGGACAGGAGAAGAGACCCAGTACTTC
CASSTYGTGEETQYF
>once|TRBV6-6|TRBJ2-7|NA
TGTGCCAGCAGTTACGCGGACAGCTACGAGCAGTACTTC
CASSYADSYEQYF
>NA|TRBV7-9|TRBJ2-2|TRBD2
TGTGCCAGCAGACTGACTAGCGGATCCACCGGGGAGCTGTTTTTT
CASRLTSGSTGELFF
>NA|TRBV13|TRBJ1-2|TRBD1
TGTGCCAGCAGTCGGGGACAGGGGGCGAGTGGCTACACCTTC
CASSRGQGASGYTF
>NA|TRBV5-4|TRBJ2-1|TRBD1
TGTGCCAGCAGCTCCGGGACAGGGGAAAATGAGCAGTTCTTC
CASSSGTGENEQFF
>NA|TRBV9|TRBJ2-2|TRBD1
TGTGCCAGCAGCCTTCTACAGGGGGCTGACACCGGGGAGCTGTTTTTT
CASSLLQGADTGELFF
>NA|TRBV6-1|TRBJ2-3|NA
TGTGCCAGCAGTGGAGACCGGGACTTTAGCACAGATACGCAGTATTTT
CASSGDRDFSTDTQYF
>NA|TRBV6-4|TRBJ2-1|NA
TGTGCCAGCAGTGAGGTTGCGGCGAGCTCCTACAATGAGCAGTTCTTC
CASSEVAASSYNEQFF
>NA|TRBV29-1|TRBJ1-1|NA
TGCAGCGTTAACGGACTCGACATGAACACTGAAGCTTTCTTT
CSVNGLDMNTEAFF
>NA|TRBV5-6|TRBJ2-7|NA
TGTGCCAGCAGCTTGGGCGGCGAGCAGTACTTC
CASSLGGEQYF
>NA|TRBV6-6|TRBJ2-1|NA
TGTGCCAGCACCTCACGGTACAATGAGCAGTTCTTC
CASTSRYNEQFF
>once|TRBV9|TRBJ2-1|NA
TGTGCCAGCAGCGTTTCTTTGGGGGCGAGTAATGAGCAGTTCTTC
CASSVSLGASNEQFF
>NA|TRBV5-1|TRBJ2-1|NA
TGCGCCAGCAGCGTACTACAGGAAAATGAGCAGTTCTTC
CASSVLQENEQFF
>NA|TRBV6-5|TRBJ2-7|NA
TGTGCCAGCAGTTCCCGGGACACCAGAGTCTACGAGCAGTACTTC
CASSSRDTRVYEQYF
>NA|TRBV11-2|TRBJ1-3|NA
TGTGCCAGCAGCTTCTATCAGGGCTCTGGAAACACCATATATTTT
CASSFYQGSGNTIYF
>NA|TRBV19|TRBJ1-5|NA
TGTGCCAGTACCCAACCAGGGAGGGGCAATCAGCCCCAGCATTTT
CASTQPGRGNQPQHF
>NA|TRBV10-2|TRBJ1-5|NA
TGCGCCAGCAGTGTTGCAGGGGGCAATCAGCCCCAGCATTTT
CASSVAGGNQPQHF
>NA|TRBV7-6|TRBJ1-4|NA
TGTGCCAGCAGCGCCTACTCGGGGGGCGCAGAGGAACTGTTTTTT
CASSAYSGGAEELFF
>NA|TRBV13|TRBJ1-1|TRBD1
TGTGCCAGCAGCTGGACAGGGGGCTTCGACACTGAAGCTTTCTTT
CASSWTGGFDTEAFF
>NA|TRBV2|TRBJ2-4|TRBD2
TGTGCCAGCAGCGGGGGGGTGCCCAAAAACATTCAGTACTTC
CASSGGVPKNIQYF
>once|TRBV5-6|TRBJ2-7|TRBD2
TGTGCCAGCAGCTTGGGTTGGACTAGCGATTTGAACGAGCAGTACTTC
CASSLGWTSDLNEQYF